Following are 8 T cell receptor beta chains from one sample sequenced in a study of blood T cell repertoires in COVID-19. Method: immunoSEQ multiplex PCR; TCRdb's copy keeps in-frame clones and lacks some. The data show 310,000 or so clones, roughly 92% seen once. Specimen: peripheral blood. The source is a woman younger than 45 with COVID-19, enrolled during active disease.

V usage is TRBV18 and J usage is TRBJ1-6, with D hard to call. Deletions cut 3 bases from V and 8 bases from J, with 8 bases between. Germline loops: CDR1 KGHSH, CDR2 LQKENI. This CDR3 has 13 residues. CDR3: CASSPQLDSPLHF. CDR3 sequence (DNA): TGTGCCAGCTCACCGCAGTTGGATTCACCCCTCCACTTT.

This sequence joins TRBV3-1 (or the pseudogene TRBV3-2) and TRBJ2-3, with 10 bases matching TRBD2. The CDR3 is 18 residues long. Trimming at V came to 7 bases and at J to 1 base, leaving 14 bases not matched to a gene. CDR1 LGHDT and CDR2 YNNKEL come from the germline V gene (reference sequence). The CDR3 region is CASTPGFRLAGGTDTQYF. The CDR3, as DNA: TGTGCCAGCACGCCGGGGTTTCGTCTAGCGGGAGGCACAGATACGCAGTATTTT.

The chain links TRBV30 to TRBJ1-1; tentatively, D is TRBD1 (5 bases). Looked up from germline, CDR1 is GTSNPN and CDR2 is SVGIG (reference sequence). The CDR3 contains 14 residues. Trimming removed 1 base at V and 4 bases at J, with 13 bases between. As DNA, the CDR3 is TGTGCCTGGAGTGGCGTAGGGGTTGGCACTGAAGCTTTCTTT. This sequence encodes CAWSGVGVGTEAFF. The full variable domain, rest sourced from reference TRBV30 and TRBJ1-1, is SQTIHQWPATLVQPVGSPLSLECTVEGTSNPNLYWYRQAAGRGLQLLFYSVGIGQISSEVPQNLSASRPQDRQFILSSKKLLLSDSGFYLCAWSGVGVGTEAFFGQGTRLTVV.

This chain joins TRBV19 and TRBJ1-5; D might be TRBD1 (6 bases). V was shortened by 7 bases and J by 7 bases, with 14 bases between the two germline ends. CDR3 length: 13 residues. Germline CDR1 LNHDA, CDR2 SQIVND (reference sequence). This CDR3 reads CASTGQRWQPQHF. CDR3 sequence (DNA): TGTGCCAGTACCGGACAGCGGTGGCAGCCCCAGCATTTT.

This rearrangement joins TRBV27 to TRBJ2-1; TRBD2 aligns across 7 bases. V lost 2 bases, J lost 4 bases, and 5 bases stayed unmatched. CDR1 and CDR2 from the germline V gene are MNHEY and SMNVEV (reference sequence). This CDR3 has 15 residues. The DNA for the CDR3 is TGTGCCAGCAGTTTACTCGCGGGAGTATACAATGAGCAGTTCTTC. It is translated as CASSLLAGVYNEQFF.

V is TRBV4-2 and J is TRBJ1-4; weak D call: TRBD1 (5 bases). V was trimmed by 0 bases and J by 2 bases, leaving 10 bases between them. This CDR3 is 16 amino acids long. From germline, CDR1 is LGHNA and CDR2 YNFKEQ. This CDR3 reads CASSQDTGGTNEKLFF. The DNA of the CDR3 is TGTGCCAGCAGCCAAGATACGGGGGGGACTAATGAAAAACTGTTTTTT.

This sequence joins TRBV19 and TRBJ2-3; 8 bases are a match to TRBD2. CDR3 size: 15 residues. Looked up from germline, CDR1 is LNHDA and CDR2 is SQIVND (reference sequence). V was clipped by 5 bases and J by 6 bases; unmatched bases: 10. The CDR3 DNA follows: TGTGCCAGTAGTCCCGGGACTAGTACCCCGGATACGCAGTATTTT. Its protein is CASSPGTSTPDTQYF.

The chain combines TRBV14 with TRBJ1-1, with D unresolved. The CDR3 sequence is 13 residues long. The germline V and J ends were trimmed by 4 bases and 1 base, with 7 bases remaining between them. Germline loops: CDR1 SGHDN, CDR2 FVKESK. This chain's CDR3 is CASSPRRNTEAFF. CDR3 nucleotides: TGTGCCAGCAGCCCTAGGAGGAACACTGAAGCTTTCTTT.